The TCR beta chain under discussion was sequenced for a study of shared clonotypes between healthy human individuals (TCRdb year 2020). Regarding the study in general: The cohort comprised a couple of women and a few men aged 18 to 49 years. Per donor, three plates each were used for CD4 naive and CD4 memory, two for CD8 naive, and one for CD8 memory. Blood TCR repertoires of five healthy adults were deeply sequenced to estimate repertoire size and the extent of clonotype sharing between individuals. Libraries were prepared and TCR repertoires were sequenced by different laboratories using diverse techniques, in order to increase sequencing depth and limit assay-specific biases. Each donor's leukapheresis produced roughly between roughly 0.85 and 9 billion PBMCs. Results the study describes overall, beyond this receptor: The small number of donors limited the genetic and exposure-history diversity represented. Clonotypes shared by all four sorted-subset donors showed higher generation probabilities than non-shared clonotypes. Pairwise subsampling led to the expectation that sequencing depth would affect the degree of clonotype sharing among donors. Larger estimated clonotype richness was generally found for naive subsets than for memory subsets. Sampling was restricted to blood, and TCR repertoires in tissues likely differ from the TCR repertoires found in blood. Rarefaction of sorted-subset datasets indicated incomplete sequencing despite the large sequencing depth. Sharing across several donors was observed for around 5% of naive CD4, less than 4% of naive CD8, 2% to 2.5% of memory CD4, and around 0.4% of memory CD8 clonotypes.

Using the deep immunoSEQ assay, multiplex PCR amplified TCR CDR3 regions from genomic DNA. Extracted genomic DNA from each cell subset was distributed evenly across all wells of several immunoSEQ 96-well plates, and each plate was treated as a replicate. For sorted subsets, approximately 200 ng of genomic DNA, equivalent to 25,000 to 35,000 T cell genomes, went into each replicate PCR. The purified libraries were quantified using a Qubit 3.0 fluorometer, sized with a Bioanalyzer 2100, and then quantified again using the KAPA Library Quantification kit. Each immunoSEQ 96-well plate was sequenced on its own single-read 150-cycle Illumina NextSeq 550 flow cell. On the authors' methods: The immunoSEQ output contained only junctional sequences without quality scores, so filtering could not match that applied to full-length reads. Sequences were annotated with PyIR, a Python wrapper for IgBLAST v1.9, and V/J genes and CDR3 were assigned using IMGT germline references. Reads with weak V/J assignments (E-value above 1e-6), missing CDR3, stop codons, out-of-frame junctions, or ambiguous translated residues were removed. V3J clonotypes were defined as sequences sharing the same inferred V gene, J gene, and CDR3 amino acid sequence. Percentage overlap between repertoires was calculated by dividing the number of shared unique clonotypes by the size of the smaller repertoire. Richness of each repertoire was evaluated using RTK rarefaction, the Chao1 estimator, and Recon v2.1 estimates of unobserved clonotypes. Generation probabilities for all TCRbeta clonotypes obtained by the gDNA method from a handful of donors were computed using OLGA. This immuneACCESS table, as held by TCRdb, lists in-frame sequences with V and J called but not all clones. Of the missing ones, under half trace to an unresolved V gene in checked studies; the others have no known cause. The DNA was the basis for D and trimming; V, J and clone size are from that table. In this sample the table shows a few million clones, 85% to 95% of which occur a single time. In total, the top ten clones hold 0.3% to 0.4% of the sample.

In regard to this clone: No cognate antigen has been identified for it. Base qualities are not recorded, but no much larger clone differs from it by a single base.

Its CDR3 holds 15 amino acids, cysteine through phenylalanine. The read is trimmed to its CDR3 DNA, 45 bases read in frame from base 1. V is reduced by 3 bases and J by 6 bases, leaving a spacing of 15 bases between them. Via the germline V gene, CDR1 is MGHRA and CDR2 YSYEKL. Healthy HIV-negative adults with no recently reported acute infections or vaccinations were included as donors. Every donor was a Caucasian adult living in Nashville, Tennessee, USA. Magnetic negative selection was used to enrich CD4+ T cells, after which naive cells were positively selected on CD45RA and the negative fraction became the memory subset. Blood was obtained by leukapheresis, after which PBMCs were separated by Ficoll-Histopaque density gradient centrifugation and cryopreserved in liquid nitrogen vapor phase. Analytical flow cytometry was used to check the purity and quantity of every magnetically sorted T cell population. Each sorted fraction had its genomic DNA isolated and then quantified by UV absorbance on a Nanodrop 2000c.

The rearrangement joined TRBV4-1 to TRBJ1-5; the D segment cannot be called with confidence. The sequence was obtained from a man in his late teens or twenties in good health. Some clones in this sample may be carry-over from other donors' samples. Input material: naive CD4+ T cells from PBMCs. Taken with the paper, the label for cell subset or site translates to: CD45RA+ positively selected. The nucleotide sequence is given as TGCGCCAGCAGCCATTCGGGCTCGGGGTCTCAGCCCCAGCATTTT. Protein translation: CASSHSGSGSQPQHF.